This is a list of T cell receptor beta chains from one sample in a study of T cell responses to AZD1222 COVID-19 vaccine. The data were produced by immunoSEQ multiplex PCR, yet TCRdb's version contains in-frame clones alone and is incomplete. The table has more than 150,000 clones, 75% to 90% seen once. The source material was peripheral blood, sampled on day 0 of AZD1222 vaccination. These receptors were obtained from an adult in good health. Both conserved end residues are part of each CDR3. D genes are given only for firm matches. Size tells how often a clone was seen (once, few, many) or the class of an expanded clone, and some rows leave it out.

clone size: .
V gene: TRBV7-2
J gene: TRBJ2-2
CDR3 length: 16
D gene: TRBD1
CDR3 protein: CASSLSRTGNAGELFF
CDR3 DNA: TGTGCCAGCAGCTTATCTCGGACAGGGAACGCCGGGGAGCTGTTTTTT

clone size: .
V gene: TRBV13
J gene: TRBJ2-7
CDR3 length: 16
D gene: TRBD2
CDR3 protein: CASSLVLAGPTYEQYF
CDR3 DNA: TGTGCCAGCAGCTTAGTACTAGCGGGGCCCACCTACGAGCAGTACTTC

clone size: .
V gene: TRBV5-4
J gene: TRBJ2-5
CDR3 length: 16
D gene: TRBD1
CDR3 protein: CASSGRDRPMGETQYF
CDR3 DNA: TGTGCCAGCAGCGGGCGGGACAGGCCGATGGGAGAGACCCAGTACTTC

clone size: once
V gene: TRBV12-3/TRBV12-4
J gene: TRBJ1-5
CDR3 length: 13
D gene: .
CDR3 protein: CASSFGQGQPQHF
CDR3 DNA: TGTGCCAGCAGTTTTGGGCAGGGTCAGCCCCAGCATTTT

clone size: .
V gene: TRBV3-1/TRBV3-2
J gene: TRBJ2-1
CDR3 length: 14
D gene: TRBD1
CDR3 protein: CASSTRTGSGEQFF
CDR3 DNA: TGTGCCAGCAGCACACGGACAGGTTCAGGTGAGCAGTTCTTC

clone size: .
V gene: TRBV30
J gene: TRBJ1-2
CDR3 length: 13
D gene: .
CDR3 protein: CARKRGNNYGYTF
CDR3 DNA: TGTGCCCGGAAGAGGGGGAATAACTATGGCTACACCTTC

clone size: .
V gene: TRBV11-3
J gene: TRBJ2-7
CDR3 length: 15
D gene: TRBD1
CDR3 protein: CASSHGTGFSYEQYF
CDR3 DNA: TGTGCCAGCAGCCACGGGACAGGGTTCTCCTACGAGCAGTACTTC

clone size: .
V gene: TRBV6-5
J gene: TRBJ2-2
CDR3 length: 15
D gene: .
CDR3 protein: CASTRQQGRTGELFF
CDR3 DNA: TGTGCCAGCACTCGGCAACAGGGACGGACCGGGGAGCTGTTTTTT

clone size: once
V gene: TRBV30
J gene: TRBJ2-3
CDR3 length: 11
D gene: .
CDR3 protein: CAWSFTDTQYF
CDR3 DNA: TGTGCCTGGAGTTTCACAGATACGCAGTATTTT

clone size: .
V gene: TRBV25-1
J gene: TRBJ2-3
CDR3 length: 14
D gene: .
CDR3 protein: CASRRGTVTDTQYF
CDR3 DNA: TGTGCCAGCAGGCGGGGTACAGTCACAGATACGCAGTATTTT

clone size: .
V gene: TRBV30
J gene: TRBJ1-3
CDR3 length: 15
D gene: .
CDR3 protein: CAWSRKQGSGNTIYF
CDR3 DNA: TGTGCCTGGAGCCGAAAACAGGGATCTGGAAACACCATATATTTT

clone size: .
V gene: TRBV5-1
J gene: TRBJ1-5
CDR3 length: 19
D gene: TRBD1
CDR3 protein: CASSSGQGAPRDSNQPQHF
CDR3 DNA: TGCGCCAGCAGCTCCGGACAGGGGGCGCCGAGGGACAGCAATCAGCCCCAGCATTTT

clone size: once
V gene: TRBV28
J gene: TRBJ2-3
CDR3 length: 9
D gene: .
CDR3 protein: CASGDTQYF
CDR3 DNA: TGTGCCAGTGGGGATACGCAGTATTTT

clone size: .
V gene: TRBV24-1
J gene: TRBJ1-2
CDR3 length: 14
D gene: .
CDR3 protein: CATSDGVEGYGYTF
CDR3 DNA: TGTGCCACCAGTGACGGGGTGGAGGGCTATGGCTACACCTTC

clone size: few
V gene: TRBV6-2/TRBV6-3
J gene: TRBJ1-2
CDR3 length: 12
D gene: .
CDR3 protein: CASSEINYGYTF
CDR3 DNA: TGTGCCAGCAGTGAGATTAACTATGGCTACACCTTC

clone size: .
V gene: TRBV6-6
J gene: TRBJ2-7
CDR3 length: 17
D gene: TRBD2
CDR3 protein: CASSPQPLAGGSYEQYF
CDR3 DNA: TGTGCCAGCAGTCCTCAACCTCTAGCGGGGGGGTCCTACGAGCAGTACTTC

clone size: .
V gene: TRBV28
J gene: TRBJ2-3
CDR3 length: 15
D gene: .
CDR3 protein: CASSRQGYSTDTQYF
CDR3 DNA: TGTGCCAGCAGTCGCCAGGGATACAGCACAGATACGCAGTATTTT

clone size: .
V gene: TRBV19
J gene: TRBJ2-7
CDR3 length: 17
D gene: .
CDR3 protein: CASSGVGLVPSIHEQYF
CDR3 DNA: TGTGCCAGTAGTGGCGTGGGCCTCGTGCCTTCAATCCACGAGCAGTACTTC

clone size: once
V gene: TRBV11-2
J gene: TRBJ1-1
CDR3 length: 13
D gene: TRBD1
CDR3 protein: CASSVYRGTEAFF
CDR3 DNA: TGTGCCAGCAGCGTCTACAGGGGGACTGAAGCTTTCTTT

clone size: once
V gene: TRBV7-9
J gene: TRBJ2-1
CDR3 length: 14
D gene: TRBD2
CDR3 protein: CASWGGGPYNEQFF
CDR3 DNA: TGTGCCAGCTGGGGGGGAGGACCCTACAATGAGCAGTTCTTC

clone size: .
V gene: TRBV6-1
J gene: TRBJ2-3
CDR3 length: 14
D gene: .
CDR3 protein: CASSEVVSTDTQYF
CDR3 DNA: TGTGCCAGCAGTGAAGTGGTTAGCACAGATACGCAGTATTTT

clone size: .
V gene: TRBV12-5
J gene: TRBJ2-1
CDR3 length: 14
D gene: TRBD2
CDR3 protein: CASANSGGGNEQFF
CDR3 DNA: TGTGCTAGTGCCAACAGCGGGGGAGGCAATGAGCAGTTCTTC

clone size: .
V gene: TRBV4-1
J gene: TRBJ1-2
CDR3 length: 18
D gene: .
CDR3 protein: CASSQGGTQRGFMGGYTF
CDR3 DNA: TGCGCCAGCAGCCAAGGAGGAACCCAAAGGGGTTTCATGGGGGGCTACACCTTC

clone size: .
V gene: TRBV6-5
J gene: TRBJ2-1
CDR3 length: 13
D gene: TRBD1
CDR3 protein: CASSRQGYNEQFF
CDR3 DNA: TGTGCCAGCAGCCGACAGGGGTACAATGAGCAGTTCTTC

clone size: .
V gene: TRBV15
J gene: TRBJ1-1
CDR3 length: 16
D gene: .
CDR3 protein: CATRDGTGFMNTEAFF
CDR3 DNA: TGTGCCACCAGAGACGGTACGGGTTTCATGAACACTGAAGCTTTCTTT

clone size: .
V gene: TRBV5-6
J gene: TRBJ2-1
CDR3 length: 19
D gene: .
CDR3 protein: CASSFLSVAGGRGSPEQFF
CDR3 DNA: TGTGCCAGCAGCTTTTTAAGTGTGGCGGGGGGCAGGGGGAGTCCTGAGCAGTTCTTC

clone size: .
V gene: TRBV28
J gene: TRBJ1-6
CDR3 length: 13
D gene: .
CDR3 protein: CASISGDNSPLHF
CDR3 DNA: TGTGCCAGCATAAGCGGGGACAATTCACCCCTCCACTTT

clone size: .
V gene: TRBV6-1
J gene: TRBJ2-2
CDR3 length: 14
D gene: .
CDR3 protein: CASSEQSNTGELFF
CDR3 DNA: TGTGCCAGCAGTGAACAGTCGAACACCGGGGAGCTGTTTTTT

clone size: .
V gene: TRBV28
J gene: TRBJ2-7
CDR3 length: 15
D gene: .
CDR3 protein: CASSKPGTRTFEQYF
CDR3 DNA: TGTGCCAGCAGTAAACCCGGGACACGGACGTTCGAGCAGTACTTC

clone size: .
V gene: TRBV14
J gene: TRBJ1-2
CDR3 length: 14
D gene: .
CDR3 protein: CASSQDWQGDGYTF
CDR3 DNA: TGTGCCAGCAGCCAAGACTGGCAGGGCGATGGCTACACCTTC

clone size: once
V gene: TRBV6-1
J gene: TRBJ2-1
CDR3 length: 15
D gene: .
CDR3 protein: CASSSTSLPYNEQFF
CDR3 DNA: TGTGCCAGCAGCTCTACTAGCCTCCCCTACAATGAGCAGTTCTTC

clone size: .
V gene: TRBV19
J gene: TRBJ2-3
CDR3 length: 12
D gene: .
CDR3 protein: CASSMYSDTQYF
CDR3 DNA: TGTGCCAGTAGTATGTATTCAGATACGCAGTATTTT

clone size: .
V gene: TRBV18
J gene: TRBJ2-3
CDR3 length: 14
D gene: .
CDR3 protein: CASSPVTSTDTQYF
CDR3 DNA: TGTGCCAGCTCACCTGTGACCTCCACAGATACGCAGTATTTT

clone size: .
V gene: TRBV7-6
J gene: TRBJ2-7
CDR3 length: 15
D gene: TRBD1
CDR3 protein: CASSLTDRGTYEQYF
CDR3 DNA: TGTGCCAGCAGCTTAACGGACAGGGGTACCTACGAGCAGTACTTC

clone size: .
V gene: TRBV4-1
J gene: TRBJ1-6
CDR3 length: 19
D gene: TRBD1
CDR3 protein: CASSQTPGQGSSYNSPLHF
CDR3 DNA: TGCGCCAGCAGCCAAACCCCCGGACAGGGAAGCTCCTATAATTCACCCCTCCACTTT

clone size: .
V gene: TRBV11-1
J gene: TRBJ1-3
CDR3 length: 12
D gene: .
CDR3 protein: CASRDSGNTIYF
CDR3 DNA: TGTGCCAGCAGGGATTCTGGAAACACCATATATTTT

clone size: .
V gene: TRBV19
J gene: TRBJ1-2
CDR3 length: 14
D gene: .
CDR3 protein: CASSARAESYGYTF
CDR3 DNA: TGTGCCAGTAGTGCACGGGCGGAAAGCTATGGCTACACCTTC

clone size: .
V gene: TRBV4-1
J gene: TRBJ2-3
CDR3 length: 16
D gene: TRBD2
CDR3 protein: CASSQESSGVTDTQYF
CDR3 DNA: TGCGCCAGCAGCCAAGAATCTAGCGGGGTGACAGATACGCAGTATTTT

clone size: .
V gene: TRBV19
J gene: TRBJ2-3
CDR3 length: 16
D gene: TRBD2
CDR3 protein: CASSSRTSGNTDTQYF
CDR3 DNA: TGTGCCAGTAGTTCACGGACTAGCGGAAACACAGATACGCAGTATTTT

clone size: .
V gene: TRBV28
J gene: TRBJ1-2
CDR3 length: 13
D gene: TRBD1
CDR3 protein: CASSSGQGLGYTF
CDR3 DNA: TGTGCCAGCAGTTCCGGACAGGGTCTCGGCTACACCTTC

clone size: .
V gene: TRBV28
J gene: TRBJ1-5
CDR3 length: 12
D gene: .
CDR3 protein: CASTKGSQPQHF
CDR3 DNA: TGTGCCAGCACGAAGGGGTCTCAGCCCCAGCATTTT

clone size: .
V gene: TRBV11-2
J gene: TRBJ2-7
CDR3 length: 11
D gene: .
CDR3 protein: CASSLVFEQYF
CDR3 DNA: TGTGCCAGCAGCTTGGTATTCGAGCAGTACTTC

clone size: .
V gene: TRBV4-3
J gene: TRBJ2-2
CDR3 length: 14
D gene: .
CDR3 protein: CASSQSRGTGELFF
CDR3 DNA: TGCGCCAGCAGCCAGTCCAGGGGTACCGGGGAGCTGTTTTTT

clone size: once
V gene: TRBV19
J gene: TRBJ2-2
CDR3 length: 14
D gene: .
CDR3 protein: CASTWDGNTGELFF
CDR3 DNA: TGTGCCAGTACTTGGGACGGGAACACCGGGGAGCTGTTTTTT

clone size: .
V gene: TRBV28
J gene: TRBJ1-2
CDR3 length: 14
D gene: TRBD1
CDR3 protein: CASSPGQGDLGYTF
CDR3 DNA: TGTGCCAGCAGTCCGGGACAGGGCGATTTGGGCTACACCTTC

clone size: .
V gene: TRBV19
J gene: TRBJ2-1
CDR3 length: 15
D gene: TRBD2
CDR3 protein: CASRPGLAGTNEQFF
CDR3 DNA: TGTGCCAGTAGACCGGGACTAGCGGGGACAAATGAGCAGTTCTTC

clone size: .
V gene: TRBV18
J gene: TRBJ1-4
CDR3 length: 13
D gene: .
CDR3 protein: CASSQRTDEKLFF
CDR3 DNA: TGTGCCAGCTCACAGAGGACAGATGAAAAACTGTTTTTT

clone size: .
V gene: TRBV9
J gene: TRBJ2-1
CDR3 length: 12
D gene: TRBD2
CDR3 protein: CASSVGGGEQFF
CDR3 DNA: TGTGCCAGCAGCGTAGGCGGGGGTGAGCAGTTCTTC

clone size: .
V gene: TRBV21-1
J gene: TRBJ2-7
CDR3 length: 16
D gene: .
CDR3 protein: CAEGLAGEIFSYEQYF
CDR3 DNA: TGTGCAGAGGGACTAGCGGGAGAAATCTTCTCCTACGAGCAGTACTTC

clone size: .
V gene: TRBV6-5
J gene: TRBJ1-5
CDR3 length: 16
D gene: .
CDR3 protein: CASSYFRGGSNQPQHF
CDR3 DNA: TGTGCCAGCAGTTACTTCAGGGGTGGTAGCAATCAGCCCCAGCATTTT